What follows are 24 T cell receptor beta chains derived from one specimen sequenced in a study of metastatic and nonmetastatic thyroid tumors. Treatment of any kind had been given to no patient before thyroid surgery. From the PCR reads, TCRdb re-called clones with MiXCR. There are about 45,000 clones in the sample; 4% occur only once, and roughly a tenth lies in the top ten. The sample comprised blood. These receptors all come from a female donor with papillary thyroid cancer or a benign thyroid nodule (not recorded which). Some clones in this sample may be carry-over from other donors' samples.

This clone was counted between two and nine times. This rearrangement joins TRBV6-2 or TRBV6-3 to TRBJ2-3; 11 bases are shared with TRBD2. Trimming cost V 10 bases and J 8 bases; bases outside gene matches: 11. The CDR3 has 14 residues. CDR1 is MNHEY and CDR2 is SVGEGT in the germline V gene. The CDR3 here is CATLLGLAATTQYF. The CDR3 DNA reads as TGTGCCACCCTATTGGGACTAGCGGCGACTACGCAGTATTTT.

This clone was found many times. This rearrangement joins TRBV2 to TRBJ1-3; tentatively, D is TRBD1 (5 bases). Germline lookup yields CDR1 SNHLY and CDR2 FYNNEI. Trimming shortened V by 4 bases and J by 4 bases, and 5 bases separated the two germline ends. The CDR3 covers 12 residues. The CDR3 DNA sequence: TGTGCCAGCAGTGCAGGGGGAAACACCATATATTTT. Translated, it gives CASSAGGNTIYF.

This clone was picked up many times. V is TRBV7-9 and J is TRBJ2-1; D gene ambiguous. V was clipped by 0 bases and J by 9 bases, with 9 bases between them. The CDR3 has 13 amino acids. From germline, CDR1 is SEHNR and CDR2 FQNEAQ (reference sequence). CDR3 coding DNA: TGTGCCAGCAGCTTAGCTGGTTACGGTGAGCAGTTCTTC. Encoded protein: CASSLAGYGEQFF. Full variable domain (missing parts from reference TRBV7-9 and TRBJ2-1): DTGVSQNPRHKITKRGQNVTFRCDPISEHNRLYWYRQTLGQGPEFLTYFQNEAQLEKSRLLSDRFSAERPKGSFSTLEIQRTEQGDSAMYLCASSLAGYGEQFFGPGTRLTVL.

This clone has more than one count but fewer than ten. This chain connects TRBV6-1 to TRBJ2-7; 10 nucleotides align to TRBD1. Germline values: CDR1 MNHNS, CDR2 SASEGT. The CDR3 has 15 residues. The ends lost 5 bases at V and 6 bases at J; junction bases unmatched: 10. The CDR3 loop is CASSQTGGGMGEQYF. CDR3 bases: TGTGCCAGCAGTCAGACAGGGGGCGGAATGGGCGAGCAGTACTTC.

The chain is built from TRBV19 and TRBJ2-5; 15 bases agree with TRBD2. The germline CDR1 and CDR2 sequences are LNHDA and SQIVND (reference sequence). Germline trimming cut 5 bases from V and 4 bases from J; bases unmatched to any gene: 11. CDR3 length equals 18 residues. The CDR3 region is CASSVQPGLAGGGETQYF. CDR3 in DNA: TGTGCCAGTAGTGTTCAACCGGGACTAGCGGGAGGAGGAGAGACCCAGTACTTC.

The table lists this clone with a few counts. This chain's CDR3 is CSAMGQLPYNEQFF. CDR3 in DNA: TGCAGCGCTATGGGACAGTTACCTTACAATGAGCAGTTCTTC. The rearrangement links TRBV29-1 to TRBJ2-1; 7 bases are a match to TRBD1. Looked up from germline, CDR1 is SQVTM and CDR2 is ANQGSEA. Germline trimming cut 7 bases from V and 4 bases from J; bases unmatched to any gene: 10. This CDR3 region has 14 residues.

This clone has at least ten counts. Different DNA sequences within this sample yield the same CDR3. The V and J genes are TRBV14 and TRBJ2-1; no firm D call. CDR1 is SGHDN and CDR2 is FVKESK in the germline V gene. Between the trimmed V and J ends, which lost 4 bases and 5 bases, there was a span of 6 bases. The CDR3 length is 12 residues. The CDR3 sequence: CASSLTHNEQFF. The DNA of the CDR3 is TGTGCCAGCAGCCTGACTCACAATGAGCAGTTCTTC.

The genes are TRBV12-3 or TRBV12-4 and TRBJ2-2, with D hard to call. V gave up 1 base and J gave up 7 bases, with 7 bases separating them. This CDR3 is 13 amino acids long. This CDR3 reads CASSLVVGGELFF. Written as DNA, the CDR3 is TGTGCCAGCAGTTTAGTTGTTGGCGGGGAGCTGTTTTTT.

This clone has at least ten counts. The chain has TRBV7-3 and TRBJ2-2, with D tentatively TRBD1 (6 bases). Germline V lookup: CDR1 SGHTA, CDR2 FQGTGA. V was trimmed by 2 bases and J by 0 bases, leaving 10 bases between them. CDR3 length: 16 residues. CDR3 sequence: CASSLGSGANTGELFF. The DNA for the CDR3 is TGTGCCAGCAGCTTAGGTTCAGGGGCGAACACCGGGGAGCTGTTTTTT.

Many counts were recorded for this clone. Written as DNA, the CDR3 is TGCAGCGTTACCGGGACAGGGGATTCCTACGAGCAGTACTTC. Translation: CSVTGTGDSYEQYF. J is TRBJ2-7 and V is TRBV29-1; 10 positions agree with TRBD1. The trim removed 5 bases at V and 1 base at J, leaving 5 bases unmatched. The germline V gene has CDR1 SQVTM and CDR2 ANQGSEA. This CDR3 has 14 residues.

The V call is TRBV7-9, the J call TRBJ1-2; TRBD1 matches at 8 bases. The CDR3 length is 14 residues. CDR1 SEHNR and CDR2 FQNEAQ come from the germline V gene (reference sequence). The trim removed 1 base at V and 9 bases at J, leaving 7 bases unmatched. The CDR3, as DNA: TGTGCCAGCAGCTTAGGGACAGGGCTCTACTGCTACACCTTC. It codes for CASSLGTGLYCYTF.

The V call is TRBV7-8, the J call TRBJ2-7, with 9 bases matching TRBD2. The CDR3 totals 16 residues. Germline values: CDR1 SGHVS, CDR2 FQNEAQ. V shed 1 base, J shed 5 bases, and the junction held 9 bases outside the gene matches. CDR3 sequence: CASSLVVAGAENEQYF. In nucleotides, the CDR3 is TGTGCCAGCAGCTTAGTAGTAGCGGGAGCAGAGAACGAGCAGTACTTC.

This clone came up many times. Just one base apart from a much larger clone, this may be a read error. The chain carries TRBV11-3 and TRBJ2-2; D is possibly TRBD2 (5 bases). Trimming pared 7 bases from V and 5 bases from J, leaving 14 bases between. The CDR3 length is 14 residues. Germline assignment: CDR1 SGHNT and CDR2 YENEEA. The CDR3 DNA reads TGTGCCAGCATGGTGGGAGTGGGTACCGGGGAGCTGTTTTTT. This gives the protein CASMVGVGTGELFF.

Comments on this clone: This clone may be a read error of a much larger clone one base away. This chain links TRBV3-1 with TRBJ2-2; 12 bases fit TRBD2. This CDR3 comprises 18 residues. Germline values: CDR1 LGHDT, CDR2 YNNKEL (reference sequence). CDR3 nucleotides: TGTGCCACCAGCCAAGCCGCGCTAGCGGGAGGGCCGCGCGGGGAGCTGTTTTTT. Residues: CATSQAALAGGPRGELFF.

This clone occurred many times. This chain links TRBV12-3 or TRBV12-4 with TRBJ2-7; 10 bases are a match to TRBD2. V was clipped by 4 bases and J by 3 bases; unmatched bases: 6. The CDR3 spans 15 residues. The CDR3, as DNA: TGTGCCAGCAGTTACACAGGACTAGCGGACTACGAGCAGTACTTC. Amino acid sequence: CASSYTGLADYEQYF.

This clone was observed many times. CDR3 DNA: TGTGCCAGCAGTTCGACTAGCGGGGGTTACGAGCAGTACTTC. Translation gives CASSSTSGGYEQYF. This sequence joins TRBV6-1 and TRBJ2-7; TRBD2 matches at 12 bases. V lost 5 bases, J lost 4 bases, and 3 bases stayed unmatched. The V gene's germline CDR1 is MNHNS and CDR2 SASEGT. The CDR3 consists of 14 residues.

Only a few counts were recorded for this clone. The chain employs TRBV6-1 and TRBJ1-6, with unresolved D. Germline assignment: CDR1 MNHNS and CDR2 SASEGT. The CDR3 has 16 amino acids. V gave up 4 bases and J gave up 5 bases, with 15 bases separating them. The CDR3 protein is CASSVPLLPHNSPLHF. In nucleotides, the CDR3 is TGTGCCAGCAGTGTCCCACTCCTGCCCCATAATTCACCCCTCCACTTT.

This sequence joins TRBV3-1 and TRBJ1-6; 8 nucleotides match TRBD1. CDR3 length: 19 residues. Trimming at V came to 5 bases and at J to 7 bases, leaving 19 bases not matched to a gene. The germline gives CDR1 LGHDT, CDR2 YNNKEL (reference sequence). The CDR3 protein is CASSFYFDRGGVGNSPLHF. CDR3 DNA sequence: TGTGCCAGCAGCTTTTATTTCGACAGGGGTGGGGTTGGGAATTCACCCCTCCACTTT. Complete variable domain (other parts from reference TRBV3-1 and TRBJ1-6): DTAVSQTPKYLVTQMGNDKSIKCEQNLGHDTMYWYKQDSKKFLKIMFSYNNKELIINETVPNRFSPKSPDKAHLNLHINSLELGDSAVYFCASSFYFDRGGVGNSPLHFGNGTRLTVT.

This clone has ten or more counts. The CDR3 coding sequence is TGTGCCAGCAGCTTAGGCCCCTTGGAGCAGTACTTC. The encoded protein is CASSLGPLEQYF. The chain links TRBV11-3 to TRBJ2-7; D remains ambiguous. V was clipped by 1 base and J by 7 bases, with 8 bases between them. The germline V gene encodes CDR1 SGHNT and CDR2 YENEEA. This CDR3 is 12 amino acids long.

This clone came up a few times. V usage is TRBV6-1 and J usage is TRBJ1-5; D gene unclear. Germline V gene sequence: CDR1 MNHNS, CDR2 SASEGT. The V and J ends lost 1 base and 2 bases respectively, with 12 bases between them. The CDR3 is 16 amino acids. CDR3: CASSEGLGWGNQPQHF. DNA for the CDR3: TGTGCCAGCAGTGAAGGTCTGGGTTGGGGCAATCAGCCCCAGCATTTT.

The V and J genes are TRBV24-1 and TRBJ2-7; tentatively, D is TRBD2 (6 bases). V was shortened by 1 base and J by 4 bases, with 22 bases between the two germline ends. The CDR3 is made up of 18 amino acids. The germline V gene has CDR1 KGHDR and CDR2 SFDVKD. CDR3 sequence: CATSDFGPRIAELYEQYF. The CDR3 DNA sequence: TGTGCCACCAGTGATTTTGGCCCCCGAATAGCGGAATTATACGAGCAGTACTTC.

The table lists this clone with a few counts. The CDR3 sequence is CASKFLAGPGEQYF. As DNA, the CDR3 is TGTGCCAGCAAGTTCCTAGCGGGGCCTGGCGAGCAGTACTTC. V is TRBV6-5 and J is TRBJ2-7; 9 nucleotides align to TRBD2. V shed 7 bases, J shed 6 bases, and the junction held 10 bases outside the gene matches. Germline V lookup: CDR1 MNHEY, CDR2 SVGAGI. CDR3 length: 14 residues.

In this sample, this clone turned up a few times. One end of the junction is discordant with germline, which a read error may explain. V usage is TRBV10-1 and J usage is TRBJ2-2; D remains unclear. This CDR3 has 13 amino acids. CDR1 is WNHNN and CDR2 is SYGVQD in the germline V gene (reference sequence). The CDR3 sequence: CANSPVVGGELFF. CDR3 in DNA: TGCGCCAACAGTCCCGTTGTTGGCGGGGAGCTGTTTTTT.

This clone has just a few counts. An end of the junction does not agree with germline; a read error may underlie this. The chain employs TRBV6-2 or TRBV6-3 and TRBJ2-7; D might be TRBD1 or TRBD2, each matching 5 bases. This CDR3 is 15 amino acids long. Germline V lookup: CDR1 MNHEY, CDR2 SVGEGT. CDR3: CASSDSPGPSYEQYF. As DNA, the CDR3 is TGTGCCAGCAGTGACTCCCCGGGGCCTTCCTACGAGCAGTACTTC.